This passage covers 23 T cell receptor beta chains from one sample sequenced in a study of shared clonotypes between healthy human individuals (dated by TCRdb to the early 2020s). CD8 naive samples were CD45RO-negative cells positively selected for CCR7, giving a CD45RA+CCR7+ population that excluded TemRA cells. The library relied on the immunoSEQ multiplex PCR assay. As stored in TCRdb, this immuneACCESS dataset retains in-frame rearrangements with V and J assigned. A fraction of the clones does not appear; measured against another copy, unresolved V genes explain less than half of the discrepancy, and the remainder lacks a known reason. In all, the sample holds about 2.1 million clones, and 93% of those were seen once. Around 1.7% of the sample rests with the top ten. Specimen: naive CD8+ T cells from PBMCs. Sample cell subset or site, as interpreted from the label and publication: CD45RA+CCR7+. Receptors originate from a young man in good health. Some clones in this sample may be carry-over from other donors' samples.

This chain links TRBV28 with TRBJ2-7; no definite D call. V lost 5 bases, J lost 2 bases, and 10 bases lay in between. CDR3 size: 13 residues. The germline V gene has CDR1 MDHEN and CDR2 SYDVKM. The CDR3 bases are TGTGCCAGCAGTCCTTGGGCTGCCTACGAGCAGTACTTC. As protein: CASSPWAAYEQYF.

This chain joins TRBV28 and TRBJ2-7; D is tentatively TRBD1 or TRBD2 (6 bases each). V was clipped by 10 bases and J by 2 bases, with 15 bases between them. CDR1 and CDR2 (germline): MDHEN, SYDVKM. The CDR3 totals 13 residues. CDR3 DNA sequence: TGTGCCACCCGGGGGCGGATTGCCTACGAGCAGTACTTC. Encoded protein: CATRGRIAYEQYF.

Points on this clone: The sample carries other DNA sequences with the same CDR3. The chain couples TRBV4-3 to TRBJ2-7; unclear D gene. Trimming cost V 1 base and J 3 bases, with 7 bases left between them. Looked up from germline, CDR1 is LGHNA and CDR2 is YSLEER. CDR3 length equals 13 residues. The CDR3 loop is CASSQGTDYEQYF. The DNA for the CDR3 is TGCGCCAGCAGCCAAGGGACGGACTACGAGCAGTACTTC.

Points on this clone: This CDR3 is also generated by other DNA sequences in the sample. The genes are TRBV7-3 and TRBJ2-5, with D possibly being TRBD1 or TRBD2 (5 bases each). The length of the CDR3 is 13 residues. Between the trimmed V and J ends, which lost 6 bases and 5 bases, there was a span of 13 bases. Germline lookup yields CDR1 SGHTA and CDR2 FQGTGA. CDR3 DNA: TGTGCCAGCAGGGGCCGGGACGAGGAGACCCAGTACTTC. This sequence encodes CASRGRDEETQYF. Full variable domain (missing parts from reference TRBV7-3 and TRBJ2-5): GAGVSQTPSNKVTEKGKYVELRCDPISGHTALYWYRQSLGQGPEFLIYFQGTGAADDSGLPNDRFFAVRPEGSVSTLKIQRTERGDSAVYLCASRGRDEETQYFGPGTRLLVL.

In nucleotides, the CDR3 is TGTGCCTTGACACGAGTTAACTATGGCTACACCTTC. Its protein is CALTRVNYGYTF. V usage is TRBV30 and J usage is TRBJ1-2; no clear D gene. Germline CDR1 GTSNPN, CDR2 SVGIG (reference sequence). The CDR3 spans 12 residues. Trimming stripped 7 bases from V and 1 base from J, with 10 bases between.

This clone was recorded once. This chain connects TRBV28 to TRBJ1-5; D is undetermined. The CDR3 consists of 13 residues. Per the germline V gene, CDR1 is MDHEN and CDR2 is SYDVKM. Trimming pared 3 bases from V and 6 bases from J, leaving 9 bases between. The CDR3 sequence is CASSLSEPQPQHF. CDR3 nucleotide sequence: TGTGCCAGCAGTTTGAGCGAGCCTCAGCCCCAGCATTTT.

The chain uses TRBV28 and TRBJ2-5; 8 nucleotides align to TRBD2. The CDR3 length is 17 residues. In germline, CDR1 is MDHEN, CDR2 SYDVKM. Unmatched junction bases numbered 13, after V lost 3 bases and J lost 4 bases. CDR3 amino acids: CASSFGIAGKGGETQYF. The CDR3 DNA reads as TGTGCCAGCAGTTTCGGAATAGCGGGGAAGGGGGGAGAGACCCAGTACTTC.

CDR3 in DNA: TGTGCCAGCAGCTCCCCTAGCGGGAGGCTTGGGCTGTTTTTT. It is translated as CASSSPSGRLGLFF. The chain couples TRBV7-6 to TRBJ2-2, with 11 nucleotides matching TRBD2. The germline CDR1 and CDR2 sequences are SGHVS and FNYEAQ. The junction had 8 bases not matched to a gene; V was cut back by 4 bases and J by 13 bases. The CDR3 is 14 residues long.

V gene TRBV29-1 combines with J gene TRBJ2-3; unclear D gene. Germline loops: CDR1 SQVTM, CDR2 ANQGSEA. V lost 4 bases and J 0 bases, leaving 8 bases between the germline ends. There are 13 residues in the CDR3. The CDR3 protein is CSVVTSSTDTQYF. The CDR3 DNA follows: TGCAGCGTTGTTACAAGCAGCACAGATACGCAGTATTTT.

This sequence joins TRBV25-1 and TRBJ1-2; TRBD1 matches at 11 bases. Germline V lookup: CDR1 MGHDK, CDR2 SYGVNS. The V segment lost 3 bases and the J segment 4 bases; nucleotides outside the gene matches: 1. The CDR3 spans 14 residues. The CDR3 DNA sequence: TGTGCCAGCAGTGAGGGACAGGGGGGCTATGGCTACACCTTC. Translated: CASSEGQGGYGYTF.

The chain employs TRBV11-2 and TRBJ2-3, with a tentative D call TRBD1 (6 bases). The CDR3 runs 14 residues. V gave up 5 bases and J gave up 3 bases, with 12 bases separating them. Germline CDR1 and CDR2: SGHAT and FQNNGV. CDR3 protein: CASSADSDTDTQYF. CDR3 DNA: TGTGCCAGCAGCGCGGACAGTGATACAGATACGCAGTATTTT.

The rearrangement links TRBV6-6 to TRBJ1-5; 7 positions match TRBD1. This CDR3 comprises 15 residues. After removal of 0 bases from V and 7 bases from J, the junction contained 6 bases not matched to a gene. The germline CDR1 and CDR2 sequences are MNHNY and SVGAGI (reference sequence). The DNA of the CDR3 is TGTGCCAGCAGTTACTCGAGACAGGGTGGACAGCCCCAGCATTTT. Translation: CASSYSRQGGQPQHF.

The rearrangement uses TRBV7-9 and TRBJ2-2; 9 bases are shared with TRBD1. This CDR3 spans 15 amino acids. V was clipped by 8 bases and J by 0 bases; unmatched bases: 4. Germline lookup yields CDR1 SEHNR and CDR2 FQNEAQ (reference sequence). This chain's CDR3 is CASGDRAANTGELFF. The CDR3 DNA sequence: TGTGCCAGCGGGGACAGGGCGGCGAACACCGGGGAGCTGTTTTTT. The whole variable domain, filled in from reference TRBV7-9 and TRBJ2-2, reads DTGVSQNPRHKITKRGQNVTFRCDPISEHNRLYWYRQTLGQGPEFLTYFQNEAQLEKSRLLSDRFSAERPKGSFSTLEIQRTEQGDSAMYLCASGDRAANTGELFFGEGSRLTVL.

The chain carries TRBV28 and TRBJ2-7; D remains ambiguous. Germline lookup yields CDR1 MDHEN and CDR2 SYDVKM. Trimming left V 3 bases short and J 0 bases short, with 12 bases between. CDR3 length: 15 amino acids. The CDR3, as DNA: TGTGCCAGCAGTTTTTTTTCTGCAGGCTCCTACGAGCAGTACTTC. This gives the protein CASSFFSAGSYEQYF.

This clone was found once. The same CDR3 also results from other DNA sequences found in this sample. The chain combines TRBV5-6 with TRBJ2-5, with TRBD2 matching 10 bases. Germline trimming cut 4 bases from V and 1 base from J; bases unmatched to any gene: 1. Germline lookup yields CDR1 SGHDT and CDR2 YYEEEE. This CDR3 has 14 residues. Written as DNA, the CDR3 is TGTGCCAGCAGCCTAGCGGGAGCCCAAGAGACCCAGTACTTC. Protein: CASSLAGAQETQYF.

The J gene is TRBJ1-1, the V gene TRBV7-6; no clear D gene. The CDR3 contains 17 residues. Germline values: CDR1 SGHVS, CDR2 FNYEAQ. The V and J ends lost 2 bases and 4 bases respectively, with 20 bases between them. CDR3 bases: TGTGCCAGCAGCTTAAGTGGATGGCAGGAAGGGTCCACTGAAGCTTTCTTT. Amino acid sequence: CASSLSGWQEGSTEAFF.

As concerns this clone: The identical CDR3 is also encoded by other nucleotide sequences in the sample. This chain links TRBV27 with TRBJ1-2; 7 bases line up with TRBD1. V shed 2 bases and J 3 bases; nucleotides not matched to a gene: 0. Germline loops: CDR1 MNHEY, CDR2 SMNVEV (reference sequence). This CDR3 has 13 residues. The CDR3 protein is CASSLTGDYGYTF. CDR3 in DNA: TGTGCCAGCAGTTTAACAGGGGACTATGGCTACACCTTC.

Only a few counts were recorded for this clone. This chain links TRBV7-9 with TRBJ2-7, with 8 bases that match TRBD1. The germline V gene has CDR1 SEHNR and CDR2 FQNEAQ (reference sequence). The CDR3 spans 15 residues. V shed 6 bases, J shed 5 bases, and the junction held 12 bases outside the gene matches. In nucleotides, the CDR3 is TGTGCCAGCAGTCCCAACAGGGGGGTAATCGACGAGCAGTACTTC. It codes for CASSPNRGVIDEQYF.

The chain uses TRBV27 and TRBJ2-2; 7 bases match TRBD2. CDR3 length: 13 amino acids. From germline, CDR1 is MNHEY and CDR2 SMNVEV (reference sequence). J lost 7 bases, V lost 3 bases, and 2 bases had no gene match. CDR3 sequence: CASSLGGVGELFF. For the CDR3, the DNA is TGTGCCAGCAGTTTGGGGGGGGTCGGGGAGCTGTTTTTT.

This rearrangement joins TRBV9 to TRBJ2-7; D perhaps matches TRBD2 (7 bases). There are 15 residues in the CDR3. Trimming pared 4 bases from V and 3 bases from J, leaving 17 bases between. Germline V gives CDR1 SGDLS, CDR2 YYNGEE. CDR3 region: CASSPVGGGGYEQYF. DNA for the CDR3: TGTGCCAGCAGCCCCGTAGGGGGGGGAGGCTACGAGCAGTACTTC.

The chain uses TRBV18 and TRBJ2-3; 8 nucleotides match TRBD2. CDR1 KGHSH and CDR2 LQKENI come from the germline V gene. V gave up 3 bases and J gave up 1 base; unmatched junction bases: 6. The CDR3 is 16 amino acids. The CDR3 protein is CASSPTSESRTDTQYF. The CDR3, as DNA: TGTGCCAGCTCACCGACTAGCGAATCCCGCACAGATACGCAGTATTTT. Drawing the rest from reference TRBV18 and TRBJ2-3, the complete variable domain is NAGVMQNPRHLVRRRGQEARLRCSPMKGHSHVYWYRQLPEEGLKFMVYLQKENIIDESGMPKERFSAEFPKEGPSILRIQQVVRGDSAAYFCASSPTSESRTDTQYFGPGTRLTVL.

In DNA form, the CDR3 reads TGTGCCAGCATTGGTCTCTACAATGAGCAGTTCTTC. It codes for CASIGLYNEQFF. This chain connects TRBV2 to TRBJ2-1, with unresolved D. Trimming shortened V by 7 bases and J by 3 bases, and 7 bases separated the two germline ends. The germline gives CDR1 SNHLY, CDR2 FYNNEI. The CDR3 consists of 12 residues.

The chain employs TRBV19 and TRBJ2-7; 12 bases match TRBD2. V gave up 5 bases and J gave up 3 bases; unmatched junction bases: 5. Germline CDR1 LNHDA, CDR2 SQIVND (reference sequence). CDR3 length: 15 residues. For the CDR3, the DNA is TGTGCCAGTAGTCCGACTAGCGGGAGTGTCTACGAGCAGTACTTC. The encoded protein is CASSPTSGSVYEQYF.